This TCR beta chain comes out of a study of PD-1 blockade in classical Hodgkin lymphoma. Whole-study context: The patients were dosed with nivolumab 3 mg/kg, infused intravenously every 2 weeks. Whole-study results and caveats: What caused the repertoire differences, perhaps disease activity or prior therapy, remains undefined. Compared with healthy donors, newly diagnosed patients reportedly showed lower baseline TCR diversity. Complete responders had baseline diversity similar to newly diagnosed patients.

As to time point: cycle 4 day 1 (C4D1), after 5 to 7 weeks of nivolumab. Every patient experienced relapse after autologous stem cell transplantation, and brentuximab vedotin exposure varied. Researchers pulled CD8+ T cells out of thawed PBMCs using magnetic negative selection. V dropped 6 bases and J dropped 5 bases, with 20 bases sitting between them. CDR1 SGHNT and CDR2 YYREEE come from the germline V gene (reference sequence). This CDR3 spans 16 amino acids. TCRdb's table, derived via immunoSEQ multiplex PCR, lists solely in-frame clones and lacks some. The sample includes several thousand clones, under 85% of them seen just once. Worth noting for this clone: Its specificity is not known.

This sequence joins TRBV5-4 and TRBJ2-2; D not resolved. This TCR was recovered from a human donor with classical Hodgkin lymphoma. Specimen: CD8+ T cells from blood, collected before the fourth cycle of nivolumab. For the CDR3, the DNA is TGTGCCAGCATTCAGTCCGGGCAGGAGTCGACCGGGGAGCTGTTTTTT. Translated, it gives CASIQSGQESTGELFF.